This T cell receptor beta chain was documented in a study of CD8 T cells in Susac syndrome (dated by TCRdb to the late 2010s). In terms of the full investigation: Repertoire sequencing was used to test whether CD8+ T cell activation and differentiation in Susac syndrome was antigen driven. CD8+ T cell repertoire clonality was compared between more than ten healthy donors, approximately 14 Susac syndrome patients and roughly 15 multiple sclerosis patients.

RNA was extracted using the RNeasy kit, and roughly 0.45 to 1 microgram was reverse transcribed with random hexamers. The immunoSEQ multiplex PCR assay, which covers 54 Vbeta and 13 Jbeta segments, was used to amplify TCR beta CDR3 regions. To correct PCR amplification bias, a synthetic template baseline was used for both primer optimization and computational correction. Per the original workflow: Reads were annotated to V, D and J genes according to IMGT and were analyzed with immunoSEQ Analyzer, with only productive sequences retained. To calculate clonality, Shannon entropy was normalized by log2 of the number of productive unique sequences and then subtracted from one. Public and private clones were assessed among the 100 most prevalent clones of each patient and control. Clones were defined as Susac-specific if absent from the healthy and MS cohorts, from over a thousand published viral clones and from other ImmuneACCESS disease sequences. TCRdb itself trimmed the public reads at Q25 with fastp, ran MiXCR and retained productive beta chains. Here each entry gathers all rows of one CDR3 protein and keeps the most common genes and DNA. The V and J calls reflect TCRdb's pipeline rather than the authors' work. The sample has about 120,000 distinct CDR3 sequences on record, about 90% of them singletons. The ten largest clones add up to approximately 0.12% of the sample.

Peripheral blood CD8+ and CD4+ T cells from healthy donors, Susac syndrome patients and multiple sclerosis patients were profiled by high-throughput TCR beta sequencing. The healthy donors served as controls matched for age and sex. Bulk CD8+ and CD4+ T cells were purified by magnetic negative isolation, while CD8+ TEMRA cells were enriched using FACS. Blood was collected in EDTA tubes and processed within 24 hours, with PBMCs isolated through density gradient centrifugation. PBMCs intended for TCR sequencing were cryopreserved in liquid nitrogen and were subsequently thawed in a 37 degrees C water bath. The sorted or isolated CD4+, CD8+ and CD8+ TEMRA cells had a purity of 90% or higher. Results and caveats for the whole study, not just this receptor: The study acknowledged that relatively few individuals were included in the TCR sequencing and HLA analysis.

With regard to this clonotype: The antigen this receptor binds is unknown. It has no much larger one-base neighbor in the sample; base qualities were not kept.

The CDR3, cysteine through phenylalanine, is 12 amino acids long. Just the 36-base CDR3 DNA is kept, in frame starting at base 1. V drops 0 bases and J drops 8 bases, leaving 7 bases in between. The germline V gene (reference sequence) sets CDR1 to MNHNY and CDR2 to SVGAGI. The specimen was CD8+ T cells from PBMCs. The TCR was taken from a human donor in good health. Recombination joined TRBV6-6 with TRBJ1-2; no D segment can be confidently identified. The sequence in DNA is TGTGCCAGCAGTTACTCGAGTTACGGCTACACCTTC. Its translation reads: CASSYSSYGYTF.